This T cell receptor (beta chain) was found in a study of radiotherapy plus CTLA-4 blockade in lung cancer. Study summary: Of the patients, roughly 20% showed objective responses and roughly 31% attained disease control.

In chemo-refractory metastatic non-small-cell lung cancer, patients got ipilimumab CTLA-4 blockade together with focal radiation. General study points: TCR clones from tumors expanded in blood after radiotherapy plus ipilimumab. Interferon-beta and early blood T cell clone dynamics reportedly predicted response best.

Concerning this clone: The antigen is unknown.

Method: immunoSEQ multiplex PCR; TCRdb's copy keeps in-frame clones and lacks some. The repertoire consists of 81,000 or so clones, with over 75% occurring once and the leading ten covering about 15%. Germline CDR1 reads LNHDA; CDR2 reads SQIVND (reference sequence). The CDR3 runs 15 residues. This TCR derives from a human donor with non-small cell lung cancer that progressed on radiotherapy plus ipilimumab. The V and J genes are TRBV19 and TRBJ2-5; maybe TRBD1 (6 bases). The J call may be incorrect, as the DNA end agrees better with TRBJ2-7. Sequenced here: peripheral blood, sampled from a patient treated with radiotherapy plus ipilimumab. CDR3 residues: CASQSVDSASYEQYF. The CDR3 DNA sequence: TGTGCCAGCCAATCGGTGGACAGTGCCTCCTACGAGCAGTACTTC.